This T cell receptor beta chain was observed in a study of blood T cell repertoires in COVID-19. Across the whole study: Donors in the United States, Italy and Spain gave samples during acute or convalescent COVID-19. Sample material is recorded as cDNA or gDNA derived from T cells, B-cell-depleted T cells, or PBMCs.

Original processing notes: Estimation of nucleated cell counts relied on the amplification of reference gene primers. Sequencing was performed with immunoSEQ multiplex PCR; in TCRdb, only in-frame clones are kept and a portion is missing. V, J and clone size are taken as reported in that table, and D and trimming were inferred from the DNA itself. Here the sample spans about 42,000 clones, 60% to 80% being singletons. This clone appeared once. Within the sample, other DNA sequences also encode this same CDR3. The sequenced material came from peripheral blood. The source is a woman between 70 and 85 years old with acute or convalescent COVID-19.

The CDR3 region is CASSSLDRQGWGYTF. CDR3 DNA: TGTGCCAGCAGTTCCTTGGATCGACAGGGGTGGGGCTACACCTTC. This chain uses TRBV28 with TRBJ1-2, with 8 bases fitting TRBD1. The V gene end was trimmed by 4 bases and the J gene end by 8 bases; junction bases not matched to a gene: 12. The length of the CDR3 is 15 residues. The germline V gene has CDR1 MDHEN and CDR2 SYDVKM.